This TCR beta chain appears in the sequencing data of a study of shared clonotypes between healthy human individuals (dated by TCRdb to the early 2020s). Regarding the study in general: A couple of women and three men aged 18 to 49 years were included in the cohort. To increase sequencing depth and limit assay-specific biases, different laboratories used diverse techniques to prepare libraries and sequence TCR repertoires. Per donor, leukapheresis produced somewhere between about 0.94 and 9 billion PBMCs. Per donor, three plates each were used for CD4 naive and CD4 memory, two for CD8 naive, and one for CD8 memory. The study deeply sequenced blood TCR repertoires of about 5 healthy adults to estimate repertoire size and the extent of clonotype sharing between individuals.

This clone occurred a few times. The antigen it binds to is not known. Base-call qualities are not available, and no considerably larger clone is one nucleotide away. Spanning cysteine to phenylalanine, the CDR3 consists of 12 amino acids. Of all the DNA, just the CDR3 is kept, 36 bases in frame from base 1. CDR1 and CDR2, looked up from the germline V gene, are MNHEY and SVGAGI. V is clipped by 6 bases and J by 14 bases, and the sequence between their germline boundaries is 14 bases long. General conclusions and limits of the study: Sampling was restricted to blood, and TCR repertoires in tissues likely differ from the TCR repertoires found in blood. Based on pairwise subsampling, the degree of clonotype sharing among donors was expected to be affected by sequencing depth. Naive subsets generally had larger estimated clonotype richness than memory subsets did. The genetic and exposure-history diversity represented was limited by the small number of donors. Sharing across a handful of donors was observed for approximately 5% of naive CD4, 3% to 3.5% of naive CD8, 2.3% of memory CD4, and about 0.39% of memory CD8 clonotypes. Even with the large sequencing depth, rarefaction of the sorted-subset datasets indicated that sequencing was incomplete. Higher generation probabilities were observed for clonotypes shared by all four sorted-subset donors than for non-shared clonotypes.

The donors were healthy, HIV-negative adults who had no recently reported acute infections or vaccinations. Every donor was a Caucasian adult residing in Nashville, Tennessee, USA. CD4+ T cells were enriched by magnetic negative selection; naive cells were then positively selected on CD45RA, and the negative fraction formed the memory subset. Blood was collected by leukapheresis, and PBMCs were isolated by Ficoll-Histopaque density gradient centrifugation and then cryopreserved in liquid nitrogen vapor phase. Analytical flow cytometry was used to check the purity and quantity of each magnetically sorted T cell population. Each sorted fraction had its genomic DNA isolated and then quantified by UV absorbance on a Nanodrop 2000c. Using the deep immunoSEQ assay, TCR CDR3 regions were amplified from genomic DNA by multiplex PCR. Genomic DNA extracted from each cell subset was distributed evenly over all wells of several immunoSEQ 96-well plates, and each plate served as one replicate. For sorted subsets, approximately 190 ng genomic DNA, equal to some 28,000 T cell genomes, was loaded into each replicate PCR. Purified libraries were measured with a Qubit 3.0 fluorometer, size-checked on a Bioanalyzer 2100, and measured again with the KAPA Library Quantification kit. A separate single-read 150-cycle Illumina NextSeq 550 flow cell was used to sequence each immunoSEQ 96-well plate. On the study's bioinformatics: Because the immunoSEQ output held only junctional sequences and lacked quality scores, the filtering could not match the filtering applied to full-length reads. Sequences were annotated with PyIR, a Python wrapper for IgBLAST v1.9, and V/J genes and CDR3 were assigned using IMGT germline references. Reads with weak V/J assignments (E-value above 1e-6), missing CDR3, stop codons, out-of-frame junctions, or ambiguous translated residues were removed. V3J clonotypes were defined by identical inferred V gene, J gene, and CDR3 amino acid sequence. To compute the percentage overlap between repertoires, the number of shared unique clonotypes was divided by the size of the smaller repertoire. Repertoire richness was assessed with RTK rarefaction, the Chao1 estimator, and Recon v2.1 estimates of unobserved clonotypes. Generation probabilities were computed with OLGA for all TCRbeta clonotypes obtained by the gDNA method from four donors. TCRdb retrieved this table from immuneACCESS and kept in-frame rearrangements only. Not all clones are present; in checked studies, unresolved V genes account for under half, and no reason is known for the remainder. V and J calls and clone size come straight from that table; D and trimming were deduced from the DNA. The sample data list some 2 million clones, and 90% to 95% of these were observed just once. The ten largest clones capture around 0.13% of the sample.

This receptor was identified in a man younger than 35 in good health. The chain is made from TRBV6-5 and TRBJ1-6; the D gene cannot be resolved reliably. Input material: naive CD4+ T cells sorted from blood. What this sample's cell subset or site label stands for: CD45RA+ positively selected. In nucleotides, the sequence is TGTGCCAGCAGCCCCGGACCCCTCTCCCTCCACTTT. Its product reads: CASSPGPLSLHF.